This is a list of T cell receptor beta chains from one sample in a study of CD4 T cells in relation to SARS-CoV-2 and coronaviruses. Clones were read by immunoSEQ multiplex PCR, and TCRdb kept only the in-frame ones, dropping some. The table shows around 24,000 clones, with 75% to 85% occurring only once. These receptors have no known antigen. Sequencing input: CD4+ T cells from PBMCs, cultured in vitro. The receptors were sampled from a human donor in good health. Both conserved end residues are part of each CDR3. Fields, in order: D gene, clone size, V gene, J gene, CDR3 DNA, CDR3 protein. The D gene is left open where the match is weak. Expanded clones get a size class; other rows say once, few or many, or leave the size out.

d_gene: -; abundance: -; v_gene: TRBV24-1; j_gene: TRBJ1-2; CDR3nt: TGTGCCACCAGTGTCGACAGCTATGGCTACACCTTC; CDR3aa: CATSVDSYGYTF
d_gene: -; abundance: few; v_gene: TRBV5-4; j_gene: TRBJ2-3; CDR3nt: TGTGCCAGCAGCTTGGGAATAAGGACTCTTCGCTTCACAGATACGCAGTATTTT; CDR3aa: CASSLGIRTLRFTDTQYF
d_gene: TRBD2; abundance: -; v_gene: TRBV7-2; j_gene: TRBJ2-3; CDR3nt: TGTGCCAGCAGCTCCAGACTAGCGGGACTCACAGATACGCAGTATTTT; CDR3aa: CASSSRLAGLTDTQYF
d_gene: -; abundance: -; v_gene: TRBV5-1; j_gene: TRBJ2-5; CDR3nt: TGCGCCAGCAGCTCCGGCCAGCAGCGGCAAGAGACCCAGTACTTC; CDR3aa: CASSSGQQRQETQYF
d_gene: -; abundance: -; v_gene: TRBV7-2; j_gene: TRBJ1-1; CDR3nt: TGTGCCAGCAGCTTAGGACAGATGAACACTGAAGCTTTCTTT; CDR3aa: CASSLGQMNTEAFF
d_gene: TRBD1; abundance: -; v_gene: TRBV5-1; j_gene: TRBJ2-1; CDR3nt: TGCGCCAGCAGCTTGGGTTCCGGGACAGGGGACAATGAGCAGTTCTTC; CDR3aa: CASSLGSGTGDNEQFF
d_gene: TRBD2; abundance: large; v_gene: TRBV29-1; j_gene: TRBJ2-3; CDR3nt: TGCAGCGTTGAGCAGGGAGGGACAGATACGCAGTATTTT; CDR3aa: CSVEQGGTDTQYF
d_gene: -; abundance: -; v_gene: TRBV3-1/TRBV3-2; j_gene: TRBJ1-1; CDR3nt: TGTGCCAGCAGCCAAGGAGCTGAAGCTTTCTTT; CDR3aa: CASSQGAEAFF
d_gene: -; abundance: -; v_gene: TRBV4-3; j_gene: TRBJ1-4; CDR3nt: TGCGCCCTAAACTCCCAGTTAGAATATAACTCAACTAATGAAAAACTGTTTTTT; CDR3aa: CALNSQLEYNSTNEKLFF
d_gene: TRBD2; abundance: -; v_gene: TRBV7-2; j_gene: TRBJ2-2; CDR3nt: TGTGCCAGCAGCTTAGTAGGACTAGCGGGAGGGGACGGGGAGCTGTTTTTT; CDR3aa: CASSLVGLAGGDGELFF
d_gene: TRBD1; abundance: -; v_gene: TRBV24-1; j_gene: TRBJ2-2; CDR3nt: TGTGCCACCAGTGCTGGGACAGGGGTTTCGAGTATTACCGGGGAGCTGTTTTTT; CDR3aa: CATSAGTGVSSITGELFF
d_gene: -; abundance: -; v_gene: TRBV7-2; j_gene: TRBJ1-6; CDR3nt: TGTGCCAGCAGCTTCGATTCACCCCTCCACTTT; CDR3aa: CASSFDSPLHF
d_gene: TRBD1; abundance: -; v_gene: TRBV20-1; j_gene: TRBJ1-4; CDR3nt: TGCAGTGCTAGTGGCGACAGGGTCCGTGATGAAAAACTGTTTTTT; CDR3aa: CSASGDRVRDEKLFF
d_gene: -; abundance: -; v_gene: TRBV10-2; j_gene: TRBJ2-5; CDR3nt: TGCGCCAGCAGTGAGTCGGCTACTTTAAAAGAGACCCAGTACTTC; CDR3aa: CASSESATLKETQYF
d_gene: TRBD1; abundance: -; v_gene: TRBV5-4; j_gene: TRBJ1-2; CDR3nt: TGTGCCAGCAGCTTGGTGTACAGGGGGGACTATGGCTACACCTTC; CDR3aa: CASSLVYRGDYGYTF
d_gene: TRBD2; abundance: -; v_gene: TRBV19; j_gene: TRBJ2-3; CDR3nt: TGTGCCAGTAGTATCGGGCCAGCGGGGGATACGCAGTATTTT; CDR3aa: CASSIGPAGDTQYF
d_gene: TRBD2; abundance: -; v_gene: TRBV10-1; j_gene: TRBJ2-1; CDR3nt: TGCGCCAGCAGTGTCGGGACTAGCGGGGCCCCGCAAGTCTTC; CDR3aa: CASSVGTSGAPQVF
d_gene: -; abundance: -; v_gene: TRBV6-4; j_gene: TRBJ2-3; CDR3nt: TGTGCCAGCTCTGAGGCCTTCGGTTCTGTAGATACGCAGTATTTT; CDR3aa: CASSEAFGSVDTQYF
d_gene: -; abundance: -; v_gene: TRBV11-3; j_gene: TRBJ2-6; CDR3nt: TGTGCCAGCAGCTCCCATGCGGGGGCCAACGTCCTGACTTTC; CDR3aa: CASSSHAGANVLTF
d_gene: -; abundance: few; v_gene: TRBV3-1/TRBV3-2; j_gene: TRBJ2-7; CDR3nt: TGTGCCAGCAGCCAAGGGGTGAGGTCTTGGGAGCAGTACTTC; CDR3aa: CASSQGVRSWEQYF
d_gene: -; abundance: -; v_gene: TRBV19; j_gene: TRBJ2-1; CDR3nt: TGTGCCAGTAGTGTAAATGGGGGCCAGGACAATGAGCAGTTCTTC; CDR3aa: CASSVNGGQDNEQFF
d_gene: -; abundance: -; v_gene: TRBV11-2; j_gene: TRBJ1-3; CDR3nt: TGTGCCAGCAGCTTATTAGACTCTGGAAACACCATATATTTT; CDR3aa: CASSLLDSGNTIYF
d_gene: -; abundance: -; v_gene: TRBV9; j_gene: TRBJ1-3; CDR3nt: TGTGCCAGCAGCGTAGGGGCAGGGCTCTCTGGAAACACCATATATTTT; CDR3aa: CASSVGAGLSGNTIYF
d_gene: TRBD1; abundance: -; v_gene: TRBV11-2; j_gene: TRBJ2-6; CDR3nt: TGTGCCAGCAGCTTAACGGGACAGGGCTTTGGGGCCAACGTCCTGACTTTC; CDR3aa: CASSLTGQGFGANVLTF